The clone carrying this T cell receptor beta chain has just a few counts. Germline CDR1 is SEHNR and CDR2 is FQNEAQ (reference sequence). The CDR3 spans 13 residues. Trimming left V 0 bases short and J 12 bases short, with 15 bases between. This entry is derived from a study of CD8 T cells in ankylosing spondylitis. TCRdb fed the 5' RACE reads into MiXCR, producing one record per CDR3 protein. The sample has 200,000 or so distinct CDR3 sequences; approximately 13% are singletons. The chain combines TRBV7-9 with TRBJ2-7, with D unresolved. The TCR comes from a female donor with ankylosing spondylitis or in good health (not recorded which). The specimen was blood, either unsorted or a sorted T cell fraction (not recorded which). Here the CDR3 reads CASSLAAGNALYF. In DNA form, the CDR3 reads TGTGCCAGCAGCTTAGCGGCTGGGAACGCGCTGTACTTC.